Given below is one T cell receptor beta chain in context. Antigen specificity is unknown. The V end lost 1 base, the J end lost 6 bases, and 10 bases lay between the germline ends. Germline CDR1 reads SGHRS; CDR2 reads YFSETQ. This CDR3 comprises 14 residues. The record originates from a study of Ad26.COV2.S vaccination and SARS-CoV-2 variants. Study overall: Intramuscular Ad26.COV2.S doses were given once or twice, 56 days apart. Study-wide results and caveats: Placebo recipients had lower spike-specific TCR breadth than vaccine recipients.

Noted treatment: 19 received Ad26.COV2.S at low or high dose, single or two shots; roughly 5 received placebo; per-sample allocation not given. Day 63 following the first vaccine or placebo injection was when the samples were taken. Produced via immunoSEQ multiplex PCR; TCRdb's table is partial and in-frame only. The sample carries about 330,000 clones, about nine tenths recorded once. The sequence derives from a person between 18 and 59 years old who received the Ad26.COV2.S COVID-19 vaccine or a placebo. Sample: peripheral blood, taken in a trial of Ad26.COV2.S vaccine versus placebo. The gene calls are TRBV5-1 and TRBJ2-2, with a tentative D call TRBD2 (5 bases). The CDR3 spells CASSLRLLAGELFF. The CDR3 coding sequence is TGCGCCAGCAGCTTGCGACTACTCGCCGGGGAGCTGTTTTTT. The complete variable domain, with remaining parts taken from reference TRBV5-1 and TRBJ2-2, reads KAGVTQTPRYLIKTRGQQVTLSCSPISGHRSVSWYQQTPGQGLQFLFEYFSETQRNKGNFPGRFSGRQFSNSRSEMNVSTLELGDSALYLCASSLRLLAGELFFGEGSRLTVL.